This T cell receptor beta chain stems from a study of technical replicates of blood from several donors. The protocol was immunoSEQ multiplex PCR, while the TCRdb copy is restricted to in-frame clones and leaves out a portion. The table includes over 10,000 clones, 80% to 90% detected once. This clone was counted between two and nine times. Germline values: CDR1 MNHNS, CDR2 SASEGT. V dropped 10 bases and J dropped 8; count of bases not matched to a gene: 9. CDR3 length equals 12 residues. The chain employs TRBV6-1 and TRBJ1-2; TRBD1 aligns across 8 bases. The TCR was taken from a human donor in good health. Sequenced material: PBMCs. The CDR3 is CAIDGQGRGYTF. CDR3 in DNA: TGTGCCATCGATGGACAGGGTAGGGGCTACACCTTC.